These 23 T cell receptor beta chains originate from one sample sequenced in a study of shared clonotypes between healthy human individuals. Profiled with immunoSEQ multiplex PCR; TCRdb holds only in-frame clones, not every one. This sample has around 2.5 million clones; under 95% occur once, and the top ten carry 0.36%. Sequencing was done on a sample of naive CD4+ T cells from PBMCs. Noted subset: CD45RA+ positively selected. The receptor source for this set is a man between 18 and 29 years old in good health. Some clones in this sample may be carry-over from other donors' samples.

This clone appeared a single time. The gene calls are TRBV28 and TRBJ1-5, with 7 bases that match TRBD1. The CDR3 has 14 residues. Trimming took 8 bases from V and 7 from J; bases not matched to a gene: 11. Germline values: CDR1 MDHEN, CDR2 SYDVKM. In DNA form, the CDR3 reads TGTGCCAGCGGCTACAGGGGTGGGGAGCAGCCCCAGCATTTT. This translates into CASGYRGGEQPQHF.

This chain connects TRBV15 to TRBJ1-2, with TRBD1 as a possible D gene (6 bases). Germline loops: CDR1 LNHNV, CDR2 YYDKDF (reference sequence). V shed 3 bases and J shed 8 bases, with 19 bases lying between them. CDR3 length: 15 residues. In nucleotides, the CDR3 is TGTGCCACCAGCAGGGATCAGGGACATCCCGGGGGCTACACCTTC. Protein sequence: CATSRDQGHPGGYTF.

The rearrangement joins TRBV7-8 to TRBJ2-1; 13 bases align to TRBD2. This CDR3 region has 16 residues. Germline trimming cut 4 bases from V and 7 bases from J; bases unmatched to any gene: 7. Germline-derived CDR1 and CDR2 are SGHVS and FQNEAQ. This CDR3 reads CASSSSGTSGMNEQFF. As DNA, the CDR3 is TGTGCCAGCAGCTCGTCCGGGACTAGCGGGATGAATGAGCAGTTCTTC.

The chain couples TRBV27 to TRBJ2-1; 9 positions agree with TRBD1. V dropped 5 bases and J dropped 3; count of bases not matched to a gene: 5. The germline gives CDR1 MNHEY, CDR2 SMNVEV (reference sequence). The CDR3 totals 15 residues. CDR3: CASSPRTGVYNEQFF. CDR3 bases: TGTGCCAGCAGTCCCCGGACAGGGGTCTACAATGAGCAGTTCTTC.

The J gene is TRBJ2-1, the V gene TRBV4-3, with a tentative D call TRBD2 (5 bases). Per the germline V gene, CDR1 is LGHNA and CDR2 is YSLEER. V gave up 0 bases and J gave up 9 bases, with 15 bases separating them. This CDR3 region has 15 residues. The CDR3 protein is CASSQDSDHWREQFF. Here the CDR3 DNA reads TGCGCCAGCAGCCAAGATAGCGACCATTGGCGTGAGCAGTTCTTC.

V and J are TRBV5-5 and TRBJ2-3, with 9 bases fitting TRBD1. Germline values: CDR1 SGHKS, CDR2 YYEKEE (reference sequence). V lost 4 bases to trimming and J lost 2 bases; unmatched junction nucleotides: 5. The CDR3 consists of 15 residues. The CDR3 region has the DNA TGTGCCAGCAGCGGTGGGACAGGGCCCACAGATACGCAGTATTTT. It encodes CASSGGTGPTDTQYF.

The chain recombines TRBV10-3 with TRBJ1-1; a weak D match, TRBD1 (5 bases). CDR1 ENHRY and CDR2 SYGVKD come from the germline V gene. There are 12 residues in the CDR3. V was cut by 3 bases and J by 7 bases, with 9 bases left in between. The DNA of the CDR3 is TGTGCCATCAGTGACAGGGACTTTGAAGCTTTCTTT. Protein product: CAISDRDFEAFF.

The genes are TRBV4-3 and TRBJ2-3, with 10 positions matching TRBD2. This CDR3 is built from 15 residues. The germline gives CDR1 LGHNA, CDR2 YSLEER. The junction had 6 bases not matched to a gene; V was cut back by 5 bases and J by 4 bases. DNA of the CDR3: TGCGCCAGCAGCAAGACCACTAGCGGGGCAGATACGCAGTATTTT. It translates to CASSKTTSGADTQYF.

The rearrangement links TRBV5-1 to TRBJ2-7, with D possibly matching TRBD2 (5 bases). The CDR3 is made up of 17 amino acids. Germline CDR1 is SGHRS and CDR2 is YFSETQ. Trimming removed 3 bases at V and 1 base at J, with 20 bases between. The CDR3 is CASSSPPAAGWSYEQYF. The CDR3 DNA reads as TGCGCCAGCAGCTCCCCACCGGCGGCGGGCTGGTCCTACGAGCAGTACTTC.

This clone is a singleton in its sample. The chain recombines TRBV7-3 with TRBJ2-3; TRBD1 matches 7 bases. J lost 2 bases, V lost 3 bases, and 2 bases had no gene match. The CDR3 covers 14 residues. Germline lookup yields CDR1 SGHTA and CDR2 FQGTGA. CDR3 bases: TGTGCCAGCAGCTTGGGACAGTTCACAGATACGCAGTATTTT. Its protein product is CASSLGQFTDTQYF.

The rearrangement joins TRBV9 to TRBJ1-2; maybe TRBD1 (6 bases). Germline V gene lookup returns CDR1 SGDLS and CDR2 YYNGEE. The CDR3 loop spans 13 amino acids. The V and J ends lost 4 bases and 3 bases respectively, with 10 bases between them. The CDR3 loop is CASSPRQDYGYTF. CDR3 DNA sequence: TGTGCCAGCAGCCCTCGACAGGACTATGGCTACACCTTC.

The chain employs TRBV27 and TRBJ2-2; 13 nucleotides line up with TRBD2. Looked up from germline, CDR1 is MNHEY and CDR2 is SMNVEV (reference sequence). The J segment lost 0 bases and the V segment lost 1 base, leaving 2 bases of the junction unmatched. The CDR3 is 18 amino acids. DNA for the CDR3: TGTGCCAGCAGTTTATTTGGACTAGCGGGAGCGAACACCGGGGAGCTGTTTTTT. Translating it yields CASSLFGLAGANTGELFF.

V gene TRBV7-6 combines with J gene TRBJ1-5; D remains unclear. Trimming took 5 bases from V and 4 from J, leaving 12 bases between them. The CDR3 is 14 amino acids. The germline CDR1 and CDR2 sequences are SGHVS and FNYEAQ. CDR3 DNA: TGTGCCAGCAGCCCCACGTCCTCGAATCAGCCCCAGCATTTT. This gives the protein CASSPTSSNQPQHF.

The gene calls are TRBV18 and TRBJ1-1; 8 bases match TRBD1. V lost 5 bases, J lost 7 bases, and 6 bases stayed unmatched. The CDR3 length is 13 residues. Germline V gene data show CDR1 as KGHSH and CDR2 as LQKENI. CDR3 loop: CASSDTGGSEAFF. DNA of the CDR3: TGTGCCAGCTCAGATACAGGGGGGAGTGAAGCTTTCTTT.

CDR3 sequence reads: CASTEVRETQYF. Here the CDR3 DNA reads TGTGCCAGCACGGAGGTCCGGGAGACCCAGTACTTC. J is TRBJ2-5 and V is TRBV2; TRBD2 is a possible D gene (5 bases). The CDR3 has 12 residues. Per germline, CDR1 SNHLY and CDR2 FYNNEI. Between the trimmed V and J ends, which lost 7 bases and 5 bases, there was a span of 11 bases.

The chain combines TRBV7-8 with TRBJ1-5; TRBD1 might be the D (6 bases). Germline V gene lookup returns CDR1 SGHVS and CDR2 FQNEAQ. Deletions cut 1 base from V and 6 bases from J, with 13 bases between. The CDR3 sequence is 15 residues long. CDR3 loop: CASSLDREIRQPQHF. In DNA form, the CDR3 reads TGTGCCAGCAGCTTAGACAGGGAGATTCGTCAGCCCCAGCATTTT.

The V call is TRBV9, the J call TRBJ2-7, with 9 bases that match TRBD1. This CDR3 is 17 amino acids long. Per the germline V gene, CDR1 is SGDLS and CDR2 is YYNGEE. V lost 0 bases to trimming and J lost 5 bases; unmatched junction nucleotides: 12. For the CDR3, the DNA is TGTGCCAGCAGCGTAGCTATTCCGGGGACAGGGTTGGACGAGCAGTACTTC. It yields the protein CASSVAIPGTGLDEQYF.

This clone has more than one count but fewer than ten. The chain joins TRBV25-1 to TRBJ1-1, with a tentative D call TRBD1 (5 bases). Germline values: CDR1 MGHDK, CDR2 SYGVNS. Trimming took off 2 bases at V and 5 bases at J, with 12 bases between the two ends. The CDR3 has 14 amino acids. The CDR3 is CASSEHGRVTEAFF. CDR3 coding DNA: TGTGCCAGCAGTGAACATGGCAGGGTAACTGAAGCTTTCTTT.

The chain recombines TRBV28 with TRBJ1-1, with D possibly matching TRBD1 (5 bases). The germline CDR1 and CDR2 sequences are MDHEN and SYDVKM. V dropped 1 base and J dropped 1 base, with 10 bases sitting between them. CDR3 length equals 15 residues. The CDR3 region has the DNA TGTGCCAGCAGTTTATATTCAGGACAGAACACTGAAGCTTTCTTT. Translating it yields CASSLYSGQNTEAFF.

The chain recombines TRBV6-6 with TRBJ1-5; 10 bases are a match to TRBD1. Unmatched junction bases numbered 9, after V lost 6 bases and J lost 7 bases. CDR1 MNHNY and CDR2 SVGAGI come from the germline V gene (reference sequence). The CDR3 runs to 15 residues. The CDR3 region has the DNA TGTGCCAGCAGGACCGGGACAGGGGAATCACAGCCCCAGCATTTT. It is translated as CASRTGTGESQPQHF.

The gene calls are TRBV7-2 and TRBJ2-2; possible D gene TRBD2, 6 bases. This CDR3 has 12 amino acids. Trimming stripped 3 bases from V and 11 bases from J, with 10 bases between. Germline-derived CDR1 and CDR2 are SGHTA and FQGNSA. The CDR3 DNA reads TGTGCCAGCAGCTTCCTAGCGCGCGAGCTGTTTTTT. Its protein product is CASSFLARELFF.

The chain couples TRBV27 to TRBJ1-5; D gene unclear. There are 17 residues in the CDR3. The germline V gene has CDR1 MNHEY and CDR2 SMNVEV (reference sequence). Deletions cut 6 bases from V and 0 bases from J, with 18 bases between. The chain's CDR3 is CASRADSFGDSNQPQHF. The CDR3 nucleotides are TGTGCCAGCAGGGCCGATTCTTTTGGGGATAGCAATCAGCCCCAGCATTTT.

The CDR3 DNA follows: TGTGCCAGCAGGAACAGGGGTCAAGAGACCCAGTACTTC. Its translation: CASRNRGQETQYF. V is TRBV28 and J is TRBJ2-5; 7 bases match TRBD1. CDR1 is MDHEN and CDR2 is SYDVKM in the germline V gene. V was clipped by 6 bases and J by 2 bases; unmatched bases: 3. The CDR3 spans 13 residues.